The present entry profiles one T cell receptor beta chain with its context. Its target is unknown. PBMCs numbering at least 6 million were isolated per sample. This entry is derived from a study of blood T cells in healthy people across ages. This CDR3 is built from 16 residues. Losses at the gene ends were 4 bases for V and 15 bases for J; bases not matched to a gene: 21. Looked up from germline, CDR1 is SGHRS and CDR2 is YFSETQ. A J-beta primer mix and a sample-barcoded 5' primer were used in a second PCR of about 7 to 12 cycles. TCRdb fed the 5' RACE reads into MiXCR, producing one record per CDR3 protein. This sample has some 1.7 million distinct CDR3 sequences, with 28% found just once. Study-level points and caveats: Higher diversity, along with more naive CD4+ cells, distinguished long-lived donors from aged donors. One million T cells yielded diversity estimates that were considered underestimates. Age showed a roughly linear inverse relationship with TCR beta diversity per million T cells.

This sequence was found in a woman in her twenties or thirties in good health. The sample consisted of blood. V and J are TRBV5-1 and TRBJ2-3; 9 bases line up with TRBD2. CDR3 protein: CASSVFGTSYADTRYF. CDR3 in DNA: TGCGCCAGCAGCGTCTTCGGGACTAGCTATGCAGATACGCGATATTTT.